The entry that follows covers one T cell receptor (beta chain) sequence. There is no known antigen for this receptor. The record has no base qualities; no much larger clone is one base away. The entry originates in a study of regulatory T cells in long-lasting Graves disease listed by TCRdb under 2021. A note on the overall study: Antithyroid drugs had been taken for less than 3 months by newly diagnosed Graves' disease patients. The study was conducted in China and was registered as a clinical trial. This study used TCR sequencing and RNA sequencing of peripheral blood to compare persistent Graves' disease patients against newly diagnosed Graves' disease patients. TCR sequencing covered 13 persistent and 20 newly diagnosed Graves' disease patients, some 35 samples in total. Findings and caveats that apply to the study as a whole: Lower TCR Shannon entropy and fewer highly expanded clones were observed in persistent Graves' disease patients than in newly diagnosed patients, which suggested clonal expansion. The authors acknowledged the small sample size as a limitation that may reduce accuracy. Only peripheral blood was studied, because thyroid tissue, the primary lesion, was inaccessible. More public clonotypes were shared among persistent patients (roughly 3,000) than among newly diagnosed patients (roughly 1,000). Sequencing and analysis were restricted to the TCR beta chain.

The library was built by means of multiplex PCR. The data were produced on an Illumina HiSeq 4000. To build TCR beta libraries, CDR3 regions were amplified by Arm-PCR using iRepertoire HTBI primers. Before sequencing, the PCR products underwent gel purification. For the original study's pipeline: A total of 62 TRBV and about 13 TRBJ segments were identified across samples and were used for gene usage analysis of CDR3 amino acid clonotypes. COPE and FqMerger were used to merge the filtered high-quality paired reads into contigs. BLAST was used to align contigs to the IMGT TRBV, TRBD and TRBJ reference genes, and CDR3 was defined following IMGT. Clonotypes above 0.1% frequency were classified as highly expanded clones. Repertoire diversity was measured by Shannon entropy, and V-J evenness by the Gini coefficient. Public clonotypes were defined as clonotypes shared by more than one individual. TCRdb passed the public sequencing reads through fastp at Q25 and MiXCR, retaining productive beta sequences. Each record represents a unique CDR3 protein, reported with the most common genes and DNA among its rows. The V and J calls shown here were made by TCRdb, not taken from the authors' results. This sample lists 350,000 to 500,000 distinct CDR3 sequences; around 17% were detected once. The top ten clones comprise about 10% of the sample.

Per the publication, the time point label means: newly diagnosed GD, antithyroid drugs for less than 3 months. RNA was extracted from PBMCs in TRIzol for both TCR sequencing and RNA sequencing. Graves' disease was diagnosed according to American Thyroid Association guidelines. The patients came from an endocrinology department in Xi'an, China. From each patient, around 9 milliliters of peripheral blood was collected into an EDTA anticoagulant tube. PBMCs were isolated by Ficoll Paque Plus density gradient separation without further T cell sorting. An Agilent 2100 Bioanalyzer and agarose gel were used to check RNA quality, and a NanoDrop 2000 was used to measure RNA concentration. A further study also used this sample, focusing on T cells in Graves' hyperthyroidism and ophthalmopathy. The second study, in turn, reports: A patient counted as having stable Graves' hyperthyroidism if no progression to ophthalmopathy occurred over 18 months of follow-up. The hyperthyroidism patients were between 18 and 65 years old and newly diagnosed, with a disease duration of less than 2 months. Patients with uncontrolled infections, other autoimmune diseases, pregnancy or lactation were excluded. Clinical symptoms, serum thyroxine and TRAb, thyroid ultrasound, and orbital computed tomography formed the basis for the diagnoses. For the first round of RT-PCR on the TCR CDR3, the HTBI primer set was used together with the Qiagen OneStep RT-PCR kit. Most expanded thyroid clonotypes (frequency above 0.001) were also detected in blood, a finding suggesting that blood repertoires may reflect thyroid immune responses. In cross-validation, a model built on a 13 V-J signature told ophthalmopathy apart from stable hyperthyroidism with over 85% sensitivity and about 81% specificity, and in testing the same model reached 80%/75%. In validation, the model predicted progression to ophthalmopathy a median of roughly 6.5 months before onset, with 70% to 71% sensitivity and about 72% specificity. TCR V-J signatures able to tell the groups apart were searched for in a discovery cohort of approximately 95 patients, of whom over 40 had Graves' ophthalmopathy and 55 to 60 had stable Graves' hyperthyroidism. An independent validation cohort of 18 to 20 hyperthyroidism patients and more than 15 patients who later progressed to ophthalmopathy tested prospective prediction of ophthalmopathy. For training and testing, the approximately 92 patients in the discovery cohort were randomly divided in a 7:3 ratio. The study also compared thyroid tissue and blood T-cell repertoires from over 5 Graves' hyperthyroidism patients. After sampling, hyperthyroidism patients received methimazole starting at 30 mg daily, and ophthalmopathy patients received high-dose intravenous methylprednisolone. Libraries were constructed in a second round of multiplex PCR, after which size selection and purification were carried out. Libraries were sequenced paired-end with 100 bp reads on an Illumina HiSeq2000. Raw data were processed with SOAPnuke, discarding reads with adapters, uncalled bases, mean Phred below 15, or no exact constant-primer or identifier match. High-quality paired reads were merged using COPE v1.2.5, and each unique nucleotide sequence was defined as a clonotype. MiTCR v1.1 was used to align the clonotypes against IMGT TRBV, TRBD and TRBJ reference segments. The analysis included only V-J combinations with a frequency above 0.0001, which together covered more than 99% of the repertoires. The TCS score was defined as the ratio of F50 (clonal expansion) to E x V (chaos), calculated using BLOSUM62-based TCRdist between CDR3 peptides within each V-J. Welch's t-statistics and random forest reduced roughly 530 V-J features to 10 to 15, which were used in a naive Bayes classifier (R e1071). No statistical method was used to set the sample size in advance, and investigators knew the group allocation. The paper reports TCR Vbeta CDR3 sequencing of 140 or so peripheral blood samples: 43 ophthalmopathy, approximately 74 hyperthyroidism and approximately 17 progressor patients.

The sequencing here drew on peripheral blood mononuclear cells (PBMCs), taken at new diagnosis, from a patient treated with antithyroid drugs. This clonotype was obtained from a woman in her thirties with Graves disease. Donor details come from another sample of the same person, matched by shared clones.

The CDR3 region has the sequence CASSSGRNNEKLFF. The nucleotide sequence reads as follows: TGTGCCAGCAGTTCAGGACGGAATAATGAAAAACTGTTTTTT. This sequence uses TRBV5-6 and TRBJ1-4; the D gene is unclear. Trimming takes 5 bases from V and 4 bases from J, and the germline ends sit 12 bases apart. The germline V gene provides CDR1 SGHDT and CDR2 YYEEEE. The CDR3 numbers 14 residues from cysteine through phenylalanine. Only the CDR3 DNA is retained, 42 bases long and in frame from the first base.